This entry describes one TCR beta chain. The antigen it binds to is not known. The sample holds no much larger clone one base away, and base qualities are not on file. In total, 500 to 700 healthy bone marrow donors made up the cohort. At the time of sampling, all cohort members were nominally healthy, though unrecorded immune exposures were likely present. The donor was CMV seronegative and was included in the group of a few hundred seronegative cohort members. Each donor provided a peripheral blood sample, and peripheral blood mononuclear cells were used for TCR beta sequencing. The Qiagen DNeasy Blood Extraction Kit was used to extract genomic DNA from the blood cell samples. This sample is part of a study of cytomegalovirus exposure and HLA in healthy donors (dated by TCRdb to about 2017). Background on the whole study: According to an earlier analysis of around 600 of the donors, about 179 million T cells yielded over 100 million unique TCR beta sequences and about 300 Gb of sequence data. An early release covering more than 500 HLA-typed donors comprised approximately 300 gigabases of sequencing data and around 85 million unique TCR sequences. The genetic ancestry cluster associated with self-reported Caucasian donors included roughly four fifths of the approximately 410 genotyped donors. The study was designed to test whether signatures of past pathogen exposure could be identified by cataloging public T cell receptors. The study used immunosequencing to profile the T cell repertoires of hundreds of subjects and linked those repertoires to cytomegalovirus serostatus. Along with the roughly 670-subject first cohort, a separate validation cohort of some 130 different subjects was used. High-throughput TCR immunosequencing, statistical association of individual TCRs with disease status, and machine learning were combined to predict cytomegalovirus infection status. In a later analysis, previously published TCR beta repertoires from 500 to 750 donors were re-analyzed and high-resolution HLA genotyping was added so that TCR occurrence patterns could be studied. The later analysis used no new phenotypic data to find candidate immune exposures, relying instead on TCR beta sequences and their occurrence across donors. In an earlier analysis of roughly 540 of the donors, high-throughput TCR beta sequencing was used to judge whether each TCR beta V gene segment behaved as functional or pseudogenic. Donor age, sex, ethnicity and CMV serostatus were collected together with the repertoire data. In a later genetic analysis, genome-wide SNP genotypes for 398 of the 666 donors were used, and that subset was treated as a discovery cohort. All discovery cohort repertoires had been generated on a single sequencing platform. Class I and class II HLA loci were covered by the typing at four-digit resolution. Typing coverage differed by locus: A, B, C, DRB1 and DQB1 were typed in about 620-640 donors, DQA1 in about 550, DPA1 in 600 to 610, and DPB1 in just under 490. Because of strong linkage in the cohort, roughly five DR-DQ haplotypes were treated as single units for association and clustering. Among roughly 400 genotyped donors of the cohort, an average of around 240,000 unique TCR beta nucleotide sequences was sequenced per donor, of which 15% to 20% were non-productive.

Library method: the immunoSEQ multiplex PCR assay. For the multiplex PCR, a mixture combining 60 forward primers for TCR Vbeta segments and 13 reverse primers for TCR Jbeta segments was used. A multiplex PCR assay on genomic DNA amplified the CDR3 region of rearranged TCR beta genes. On the Illumina HiSeq System, the amplified TCR beta libraries were sequenced as 87-base-pair reads. Turning to the authors' computational methods: A later analysis tallied 75 million to 95 million unique TCR beta chains across the 700 or so repertoires, and some 10 million of those chains were shared by two or more donors. Raw reads were error-corrected and collapsed into unique sequences by a nearest-neighbor algorithm in which closely related sequences were merged to remove PCR and sequencing errors. To assign V, D and J gene segments, CDR3 sequences were aligned to IMGT reference sequences. Each retained sequence needed at least a six-nucleotide match to both a V gene segment and a J gene segment. Rearrangements were called productive when the CDR3 lacked stop codons and stayed in frame with V and J; all others were non-productive. CDR3 was defined by IMGT convention, running from the second conserved V-encoded cysteine to the conserved J-encoded phenylalanine. Sequences without an unambiguous match to a single V gene segment were excluded from the earlier analysis of about 600 of the donors. An earlier analysis of 587 of the donors called V segments functional above 56.7% productive rearrangements and segregating when the between-donor standard deviation exceeded 5%. A statistical classification framework was built to diagnose cytomegalovirus status from the catalog of TCR beta chain sequences. A later analysis assigned V and J genes by comparing TCR nucleotide sequences with IMGT/GENE-DB human TR gene sequences. The TCRdist pipeline was used in a later analysis to assign CDR3 sequences and most-parsimonious VDJ recombination scenarios. In a later analysis, each TCR beta chain was defined by its CDR3 amino acid sequence together with its V-gene family, and reads without a unique V-gene family were excluded. In a later analysis, fewer than 600 highly shared, low-generation-probability nucleotide sequences were removed to address suspected cross-contamination and a sequencing artifact. In a later analysis, a clonal expansion index was calculated for each public chain from normalized within-repertoire ranks of inferred template counts. In a later analysis, generation probabilities were computed with a VDJ recombination model fitted to out-of-frame rearrangements, and the resulting probabilities were checked against IGoR. In a later analysis, TCR-TCR, TCR-HLA and TCR-CMV co-occurrence was scored with hypergeometric tests, and a repertoire-size bias correction was applied to TCR pairs. A later analysis estimated false discovery rates by permuting HLA or CMV assignments 20 times. In a later analysis, co-occurring TCRs were grouped using DBSCAN, and TCRdist sequence similarity was added for clustering within HLA-allele-positive subsets. Co-occurrence clustering excluded repertoires with fewer than 30,000 or more than 120,000 public chains, plus five with anomalous nucleotide sharing. Not all clones reach the TCRdb copy of this immuneACCESS table, which keeps in-frame sequences only. Checked studies attribute under half of the gap to unresolved V genes and leave the rest unexplained. The V and J calls and the clone size are those of that table, but D and trimming were determined from the DNA. Recorded for this sample are 150,000 to 200,000 clones; about 79% of them occurred a single time. The ten largest account for about 2.3% of the sample.

Findings and caveats that apply to the study as a whole: V-gene and J-gene trimming of TCR beta chains was associated with a missense DCLRE1C variant in a later genetic analysis, and the association was replicated in an independent cohort. According to a later genetic analysis, donors in an Asian-associated ancestry cluster had fewer N-insertions in productive TCRs than the approximately 630-donor mean. Specific HLA alleles were associated with some 15,000 TCR beta sequences at a false discovery rate of 0.05 in a later analysis. This cohort had only TCR beta chains sequenced, and the lack of alpha or paired-chain data limited which features could be detected. Linkage disequilibrium might explain the correlated functional status among segregating V segments, but an unknown experimental factor could not be ruled out. An earlier analysis of several hundred of the donors showed that most TCR beta V segments appeared in productive rearrangements either about 90% or about 30% of the time, which broadly matched IMGT annotations. According to a later analysis, TCR association rates differed among HLA loci, with DRB1 alleles showing the most associated TCRs and HLA-C alleles showing the fewest. In a later analysis, HLA-associated TCR beta chains were found to be more clonally expanded and to have lower generation probabilities than equally common non-associated chains. Most TCR sequences were observed very rarely across donors, whereas some public TCRs were present in many individuals. CMV serostatus was the only immune exposure information available for the cohort. The classifier was reported to diagnose cytomegalovirus status with high specificity and sensitivity in both the original cohort and the validation cohort. Sequencing depth was assumed to be roughly uniform across donors in the presence/absence analyses, though that assumption may not hold. When HLA alleles, especially DR and DQ, strongly co-occurred, TCR associations were difficult to assign to individual alleles. The study listed 150 to 200 TCR beta chains as associated with cytomegalovirus. Some IMGT-functional V segments, including TRBV6-2 and TRBV6-3, could not be told apart with the 87-base-pair reads, so those segments were excluded. A further reported finding was that TCR beta sequences accurately predicted the HLA-A and HLA-B alleles for most subjects in the first cohort. In a later analysis, several top co-occurrence clusters were reported to appear linked to parvovirus B19, influenza, CMV and Epstein-Barr virus. According to the authors, the approach could potentially be generalized to other disease states and immunological phenotypes. A group of highly shared sequence variants was considered likely to be a technical artifact of the sequencing pipeline. According to a later analysis, most CMV-associated TCR beta chains appeared to be HLA-restricted, and the HLA associations seemed to be driven largely by CMV exposure. About 17 rarely observed V segments, including chromosome 9 orphons, were excluded from the earlier analysis of about 500 of the donors because counts were too low. Three of the identified cytomegalovirus-associated TCR beta chains were confirmed in vitro to be specific for cytomegalovirus antigens. HLA typing was unavailable for some donors at each locus, so association tests used only the typed subset.

Taken from the germline V gene (reference sequence), the CDR1 and CDR2 loops are GTSNPN and SVGIG. The cysteine opens and the phenylalanine closes a CDR3 of 14 amino acids. The retained sequence is limited to the CDR3, 42 bases, with the frame set at the first base. V and J are truncated by 1 base and 2 bases respectively, leaving an intervening sequence of 9 bases. Input material: PBMCs. The V and J genes are TRBV30 and TRBJ1-5; the D segment could be TRBD1, given 5 matching bases. The clonotype comes from a woman aged 50 to 60 in good health and CMV-seronegative. The DNA sequence reads TGTGCCTGGAGTGCCGACAGTGGCAATCAGCCCCAGCATTTT. The resulting protein is CAWSADSGNQPQHF.